This T cell receptor beta chain originates from a study of cytomegalovirus exposure and HLA in healthy donors. On this clone itself: Its specificity is not known.

The PCR ran on 60 Vbeta and 13 Jbeta primers. The repertoire was sequenced with immunoSEQ multiplex PCR; TCRdb's copy has only in-frame clones and lacks some. Of some 120,000 clones in the sample, roughly 74% were seen once. The CDR3 is made up of 16 amino acids. The junction had 8 bases not matched to a gene; V was cut back by 2 bases and J by 4 bases. The germline V gene encodes CDR1 KGHSH and CDR2 LQKENI. Study results and caveats: Immune exposure information comprised only CMV serostatus.

The sequenced material came from PBMCs. The J gene is TRBJ1-3, the V gene TRBV18; 7 nucleotides agree with TRBD1. The sequence was obtained from a woman in her forties or fifties in good health and CMV-seropositive. DNA for the CDR3: TGTGCCAGCTCACCATCCAGGGGGAGCAGAGGAAACACCATATATTTT. Protein product: CASSPSRGSRGNTIYF.